Following are 31 T cell receptor beta chains from one sample sequenced in a study of shared clonotypes between healthy human individuals. The data were produced by immunoSEQ multiplex PCR, yet TCRdb's version contains in-frame clones alone and is incomplete. The sample carries around 2.3 million clones, about 94% recorded once. The sample consisted of naive CD4+ T cells sorted from blood. Subset reported: CD45RA+ positively selected. The source of these receptors is a man in his late teens or twenties in good health.

The chain couples TRBV6-1 to TRBJ2-7; 11 positions match TRBD2. CDR3 length: 14 amino acids. Germline trimming cut 6 bases from V and 5 bases from J; bases unmatched to any gene: 6. Germline V gene lookup returns CDR1 MNHNS and CDR2 SASEGT. The CDR3 sequence: CASRILAGGDEQYF. The CDR3 nucleotides read TGTGCCAGCAGGATCCTAGCGGGGGGTGACGAGCAGTACTTC.

The chain joins TRBV5-1 to TRBJ2-5, with 9 bases identical to TRBD1. This CDR3 has 14 amino acids. The J segment lost 5 bases and the V segment lost 3 bases, leaving 5 bases of the junction unmatched. CDR1 is SGHRS and CDR2 is YFSETQ in the germline V gene. The CDR3 region has the DNA TGCGCCAGCAGCTACCGGGACAGGGTCGAGACCCAGTACTTC. Its protein product is CASSYRDRVETQYF.

This clone showed up just once. The chain uses TRBV5-1 and TRBJ2-5; D could derive from TRBD1 or TRBD2 (5 bases each). V was pared by 1 base and J by 1 base, with 14 bases between. The CDR3 consists of 16 residues. Germline V CDR1 and CDR2: SGHRS, YFSETQ. The CDR3 DNA follows: TGCGCCAGCAGCTTGAGGGCGGCCGGGGCCCAAGAGACCCAGTACTTC. Encoded protein: CASSLRAAGAQETQYF. The full variable domain, rest sourced from reference TRBV5-1 and TRBJ2-5, is KAGVTQTPRYLIKTRGQQVTLSCSPISGHRSVSWYQQTPGQGLQFLFEYFSETQRNKGNFPGRFSGRQFSNSRSEMNVSTLELGDSALYLCASSLRAAGAQETQYFGPGTRLLVL.

The chain employs TRBV6-1 and TRBJ1-2, with 9 positions matching TRBD1. Germline CDR1 and CDR2: MNHNS and SASEGT. The V gene end was trimmed by 4 bases and the J gene end by 4 bases; junction bases not matched to a gene: 7. This CDR3 has 15 residues. This CDR3 is CASSAGTGPGYGYTF. The CDR3 DNA is TGTGCCAGCAGTGCCGGGACAGGGCCGGGCTATGGCTACACCTTC.

The chain recombines TRBV5-1 with TRBJ2-7; 8 nucleotides line up with TRBD1. V was clipped by 4 bases and J by 6 bases; unmatched bases: 9. The CDR3 covers 14 residues. The germline gives CDR1 SGHRS, CDR2 YFSETQ. The CDR3 is CASSMRTGPAEQYF. As DNA, the CDR3 is TGCGCCAGCAGCATGAGGACAGGGCCGGCCGAGCAGTACTTC.

The chain has TRBV27 and TRBJ2-1; 7 positions agree with TRBD1. The junction had 10 bases not matched to a gene; V was cut back by 0 bases and J by 5 bases. This CDR3 has 17 residues. Germline loops: CDR1 MNHEY, CDR2 SMNVEV (reference sequence). CDR3 coding DNA: TGTGCCAGCAGTTTATCGGGAAGGGTACAGGGGAACAATGAGCAGTTCTTC. It is translated as CASSLSGRVQGNNEQFF.

This chain connects TRBV30 to TRBJ2-1, with D maybe TRBD1 (5 bases). CDR1 is GTSNPN and CDR2 is SVGIG in the germline V gene (reference sequence). The CDR3 runs to 13 residues. Trimming left V 4 bases short and J 1 base short, with 8 bases between. The CDR3 nucleotides are TGTGCCTGGACTCCAGGGTCCTACAATGAGCAGTTCTTC. Translated: CAWTPGSYNEQFF.

This chain links TRBV5-8 with TRBJ2-5, with D unclear. The V end lost 1 base, the J end lost 1 base, and 5 bases lay between the germline ends. CDR3 length: 13 amino acids. CDR1 and CDR2 from the germline V gene are SGHTS and YDEGEE. CDR3 sequence reads: CASSLWPQETQYF. CDR3 in DNA: TGTGCCAGCAGCTTGTGGCCCCAAGAGACCCAGTACTTC.

This rearrangement joins TRBV28 to TRBJ1-4; possibly TRBD1 for D (6 bases). The CDR3 is 13 amino acids. V lost 9 bases and J 3 bases, leaving 11 bases between the germline ends. Germline V gene sequence: CDR1 MDHEN, CDR2 SYDVKM. CDR3 DNA sequence: TGTGCCAGTGAAGGACAGCCTAATGAAAAACTGTTTTTT. Its protein is CASEGQPNEKLFF.

This chain links TRBV19 with TRBJ2-3; no firm D call. The germline V and J ends were trimmed by 5 bases and 0 bases, with 12 bases remaining between them. Germline V gene sequence: CDR1 LNHDA, CDR2 SQIVND (reference sequence). There are 15 residues in the CDR3. The CDR3: CASSSLFGSTDTQYF. The CDR3 bases are TGTGCCAGTAGTTCACTTTTCGGGAGCACAGATACGCAGTATTTT.

J is TRBJ1-1 and V is TRBV28; no definite D call. Trimming cost V 3 bases and J 3 bases, with 14 bases left between them. Looked up from germline, CDR1 is MDHEN and CDR2 is SYDVKM. There are 15 residues in the CDR3. CDR3 in DNA: TGTGCCAGCAGTTTTTTCCTTCGCCTGCACACTGAAGCTTTCTTT. Its protein product is CASSFFLRLHTEAFF.

With respect to this clone: At one boundary the junction diverges from the germline segment, which might be a read error. The J gene is TRBJ1-5, the V gene TRBV2; D gene uncertain. Looked up from germline, CDR1 is SNHLY and CDR2 is FYNNEI. This CDR3 comprises 12 residues. The CDR3: CASSGGKGNRNF. As DNA, the CDR3 is TGTGCCAGCAGTGGGGGTAAGGGCAACCGGAATTTT.

The CDR3 region has the DNA TGTGCCAGCAGCTCCGATCCCTACGAGCAGTACTTC. Its protein product is CASSSDPYEQYF. The J gene is TRBJ2-7, the V gene TRBV7-2; D unresolved. Trimming took 4 bases from V and 2 from J, leaving 6 bases between them. Per germline, CDR1 SGHTA and CDR2 FQGNSA. CDR3 length: 12 amino acids.

This clone appeared once. The chain uses TRBV19 and TRBJ2-5; possibly TRBD2 for D (5 bases). Germline V lookup: CDR1 LNHDA, CDR2 SQIVND (reference sequence). This CDR3 spans 13 amino acids. V lost 5 bases and J lost 4, with 11 bases in between. The CDR3 reads CASSLRARETQYF. The CDR3 DNA is TGTGCCAGTAGTCTGCGGGCGCGAGAGACCCAGTACTTC.

The V call is TRBV5-1, the J call TRBJ2-5, with 12 bases that match TRBD2. This CDR3 spans 17 amino acids. Germline trimming cut 2 bases from V and 2 bases from J; bases unmatched to any gene: 7. From germline, CDR1 is SGHRS and CDR2 YFSETQ. Here the CDR3 reads CASSLGLAGSRQETQYF. In DNA, the CDR3 is TGCGCCAGCAGCTTAGGACTAGCGGGGAGCCGACAAGAGACCCAGTACTTC.

The genes are TRBV6-7 and TRBJ2-1; possibly TRBD1 or TRBD2 for D (5 bases each). TRBV6-7 counts as an open reading frame of uncertain function. Trimming removed 7 bases at V and 7 bases at J, with 20 bases between. The CDR3 has 15 amino acids. The CDR3 loop is CASTDGTGPGNEQFF. The CDR3 DNA reads TGTGCCAGCACCGACGGGACCGGCCCGGGTAATGAGCAGTTCTTC.

The chain recombines TRBV5-1 with TRBJ2-7; a possible D gene is TRBD1 (7 bases). The CDR3 runs to 14 residues. Germline-derived CDR1 and CDR2 are SGHRS and YFSETQ. V was pared by 4 bases and J by 1 base, with 12 bases between. The CDR3 bases are TGCGCCAGCAGCGGCGCGGGACAGTCCTACGAGCAGTACTTC. It encodes CASSGAGQSYEQYF.

Points on this clone: Other DNA variants within this sample encode the same CDR3. The J gene is TRBJ1-6, the V gene TRBV19; unclear D gene. The V end was cut by 1 base, the J end by 7 bases, with 8 bases between. This CDR3 spans 14 amino acids. CDR1 and CDR2 from the germline V gene are LNHDA and SQIVND (reference sequence). The DNA of the CDR3 is TGTGCCAGTAGTATAGGGGCGGGAAATTCACCCCTCCACTTT. Translating it yields CASSIGAGNSPLHF.

The chain carries TRBV7-9 and TRBJ1-1; TRBD1 might be the D (6 bases). CDR1 is SEHNR, CDR2 FQNEAQ, per germline (reference sequence). The CDR3 is made up of 15 amino acids. Trimming stripped 5 bases from V and 2 bases from J, with 15 bases between. The CDR3 sequence is CASSPIPGANTEAFF. The CDR3 nucleotides read TGTGCCAGCAGCCCAATCCCAGGGGCTAACACTGAAGCTTTCTTT.

In this sample, this clone turned up once. Other DNA sequences in the same sample also yield this CDR3. The J gene is TRBJ1-2, the V gene TRBV2; 10 bases align to TRBD1. The CDR3 sequence is 13 residues long. V lost 7 bases to trimming and J lost 2 bases; unmatched junction nucleotides: 1. Per germline, CDR1 SNHLY and CDR2 FYNNEI. The CDR3 bases are TGTGCCAGCAAGGGACAGGGGAACTATGGCTACACCTTC. Amino acid sequence: CASKGQGNYGYTF.

A single count supports this clone. The chain combines TRBV5-1 with TRBJ1-5, with no clear D. This CDR3 comprises 16 residues. In germline, CDR1 is SGHRS, CDR2 YFSETQ. Trimming left V 4 bases short and J 3 bases short, with 17 bases between. The CDR3 loop is CASSLGPAGLNQPQHF. The CDR3 coding sequence is TGCGCCAGCAGCCTTGGACCGGCAGGACTCAATCAGCCCCAGCATTTT. Together with reference TRBV5-1 and TRBJ1-5, the CDR3 gives the full variable domain: KAGVTQTPRYLIKTRGQQVTLSCSPISGHRSVSWYQQTPGQGLQFLFEYFSETQRNKGNFPGRFSGRQFSNSRSEMNVSTLELGDSALYLCASSLGPAGLNQPQHFGDGTRLSIL.

V is TRBV5-6 and J is TRBJ2-2, with 8 nucleotides matching TRBD2. With V trimmed by 0 bases and J by 4 bases, 5 bases remained unmatched. CDR1 is SGHDT and CDR2 is YYEEEE in the germline V gene. CDR3 length equals 16 residues. CDR3 sequence reads: CASSLDTGGTTGELFF. The CDR3 DNA sequence: TGTGCCAGCAGCTTGGATACGGGAGGGACCACCGGGGAGCTGTTTTTT.

This rearrangement joins TRBV10-3 to TRBJ1-2; unclear D gene. V lost 10 bases and J 2 bases, leaving 14 bases between the germline ends. In germline, CDR1 is ENHRY, CDR2 SYGVKD. This CDR3 has 13 residues. This CDR3 is CATSNGGNYGYTF. CDR3 DNA: TGTGCCACCTCCAACGGCGGGAACTATGGCTACACCTTC.

This clone was seen just once. The chain couples TRBV7-2 to TRBJ2-2, with 9 bases aligning to TRBD2. V was pared by 4 bases and J by 7 bases, with 10 bases of the junction left unmatched. The CDR3 contains 16 residues. CDR1 is SGHTA and CDR2 is FQGNSA in the germline V gene. The CDR3 protein is CASSSPGGGEIGELFF. The DNA of the CDR3 is TGTGCCAGCAGCTCCCCCGGCGGGGGGGAAATCGGGGAGCTGTTTTTT.

As to this clone: This sample also contains other DNA sequences that code for the same CDR3. J is TRBJ2-3 and V is TRBV7-2, with 7 bases identical to TRBD2. This CDR3 is built from 15 residues. The V gene's germline CDR1 is SGHTA and CDR2 FQGNSA. Losses at the gene ends were 0 bases for V and 1 base for J; bases not matched to a gene: 1. DNA of the CDR3: TGTGCCAGCAGCTTAGCTCTAGCGGGCACAGATACGCAGTATTTT. It translates to CASSLALAGTDTQYF. The full variable domain, in which reference TRBV7-2 and TRBJ2-3 provide the parts outside the CDR3, is GAGVSQSPSNKVTEKGKDVELRCDPISGHTALYWYRQSLGQGLEFLIYFQGNSAPDKSGLPSDRFSAERTGGSVSTLTIQRTQQEDSAVYLCASSLALAGTDTQYFGPGTRLTVL.

In this sample, this clone turned up once. In the same sample, other DNA sequences code for this CDR3. The chain couples TRBV6-1 to TRBJ2-7, with D perhaps matching TRBD2 (5 bases). In germline, CDR1 is MNHNS, CDR2 SASEGT. V was cut by 5 bases and J by 3 bases, with 8 bases left in between. The CDR3 is 12 amino acids. CDR3 residues: CASSTRSYEQYF. CDR3 nucleotides: TGTGCCAGCAGTACTAGGAGCTACGAGCAGTACTTC.

The sample holds one count of this clone. Other DNA sequences of this sample code for an identical CDR3. The rearrangement links TRBV10-3 to TRBJ1-5, with D possibly matching TRBD1 (6 bases). Trimming cost V 3 bases and J 2 bases, with 8 bases left between them. CDR3 size: 14 residues. CDR1 is ENHRY, CDR2 SYGVKD, per germline. CDR3 amino acids: CAISDSGGNQPQHF. The CDR3 nucleotides read TGTGCCATCAGTGACTCAGGGGGCAATCAGCCCCAGCATTTT.

V gene TRBV28 combines with J gene TRBJ1-2; D is unresolved. CDR3 length: 14 residues. V was clipped by 2 bases and J by 5 bases, with 12 bases between them. Germline V gene sequence: CDR1 MDHEN, CDR2 SYDVKM. CDR3 in amino acids: CASSLSLGPYGYTF. The CDR3 DNA follows: TGTGCCAGCAGTTTAAGTCTCGGGCCGTATGGCTACACCTTC.

CDR3 residues: CASSLVGGGDTDTQYF. CDR3 nucleotide sequence: TGTGCCAGCAGCTTGGTCGGTGGGGGGGACACAGATACGCAGTATTTT. The chain combines TRBV5-6 with TRBJ2-3, with 7 bases aligning to TRBD2. Trimming removed 0 bases from V and 2 bases from J; junction bases left unmatched: 6. The CDR3 runs to 16 residues. CDR1 is SGHDT, CDR2 YYEEEE, per germline.

Comments on this clone: This sample includes further DNA sequences coding for the same CDR3. V gene TRBV5-1 combines with J gene TRBJ2-1; 9 bases are a match to TRBD1. This CDR3 has 15 amino acids. The J segment lost 4 bases and the V segment lost 0 bases, leaving 2 bases of the junction unmatched. In germline, CDR1 is SGHRS, CDR2 YFSETQ. CDR3 sequence: CASSLGGQGYNEQFF. CDR3 nucleotide sequence: TGCGCCAGCAGCTTGGGGGGACAGGGATACAATGAGCAGTTCTTC.

Only one count was recorded for this clone. For the CDR3, the DNA is TGCGCCAGCAATTTTAGGGGGAACACCGGGGAGCTGTTTTTT. As protein: CASNFRGNTGELFF. V is TRBV10-2 and J is TRBJ2-2; TRBD1 might be the D (5 bases). V dropped 7 bases and J dropped 1 base, with 10 bases sitting between them. The CDR3 is 14 amino acids. Germline assignment: CDR1 WSHSY and CDR2 SAAADI.